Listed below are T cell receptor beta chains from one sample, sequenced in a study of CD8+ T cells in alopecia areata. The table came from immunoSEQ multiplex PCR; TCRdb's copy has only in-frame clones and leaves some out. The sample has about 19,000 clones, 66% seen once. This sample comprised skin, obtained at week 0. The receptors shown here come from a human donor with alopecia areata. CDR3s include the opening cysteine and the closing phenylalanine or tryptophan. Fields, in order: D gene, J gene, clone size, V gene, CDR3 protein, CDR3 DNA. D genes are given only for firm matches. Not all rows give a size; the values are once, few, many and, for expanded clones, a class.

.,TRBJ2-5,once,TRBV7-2,CASSLGRGALETQYF,TGTGCCAGCAGCTTAGGGAGGGGGGCCCTCGAGACCCAGTACTTC
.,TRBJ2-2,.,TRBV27,CASSTREGGDTGELFF,TGTGCCAGCAGCACTAGGGAGGGGGGCGACACCGGGGAGCTGTTTTTT
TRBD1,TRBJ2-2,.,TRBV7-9,CASSGQGAGELFF,TGTGCCAGCAGCGGCCAGGGGGCCGGGGAGCTGTTTTTT
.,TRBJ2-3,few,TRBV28,CASSLSRDTQYF,TGTGCCAGCAGTTTATCAAGGGATACGCAGTATTTT
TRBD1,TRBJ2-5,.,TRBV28,CASSSGTVSVTTQYF,TGTGCCAGCAGTTCCGGGACAGTATCGGTGACGACCCAGTACTTC
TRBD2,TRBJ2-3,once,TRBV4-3,CASNLAGTSTDTQYF,TGCGCCAGCAACCTAGCGGGAACCAGCACAGATACGCAGTATTTT
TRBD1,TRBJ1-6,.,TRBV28,CASSQQGAKSPLHF,TGTGCCAGCAGTCAACAGGGGGCTAAATCACCCCTCCACTTT
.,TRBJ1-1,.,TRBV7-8,CASSLIPGTLNTEAFF,TGTGCCAGCAGCTTAATCCCCGGGACCCTGAACACTGAAGCTTTCTTT
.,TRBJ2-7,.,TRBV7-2,CASSPTLEGGQYF,TGTGCCAGCAGCCCAACCCTTGAAGGGGGGCAGTACTTC
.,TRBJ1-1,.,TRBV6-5,CASSYQGQGSWAFF,TGTGCCAGCAGTTATCAAGGCCAGGGAAGTTGGGCTTTCTTT
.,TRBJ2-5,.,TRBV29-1,CSHREVRQETQYF,TGCAGCCACAGGGAGGTCCGCCAAGAGACCCAGTACTTC
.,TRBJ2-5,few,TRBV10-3,CAISESRATQYF,TGTGCCATCAGTGAGTCGAGGGCGACCCAGTACTTC
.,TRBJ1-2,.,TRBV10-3,CAISELVDGYTF,TGTGCCATCAGTGAGCTCGTTGATGGCTACACCTTC
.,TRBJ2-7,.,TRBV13,CASSLGDSSYEQYF,TGTGCCAGCAGCTTAGGGGACAGCTCCTACGAGCAGTACTTC
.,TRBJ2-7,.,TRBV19,CASRPIGAATYEQYF,TGTGCCAGTAGACCGATTGGGGCAGCCACCTACGAGCAGTACTTC
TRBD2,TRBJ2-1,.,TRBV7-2,CASSASGAGEYNEQFF,TGTGCCAGCAGCGCTTCTGGGGCGGGGGAGTACAATGAGCAGTTCTTC
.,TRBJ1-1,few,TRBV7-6,CASSLRANTEAFF,TGTGCCAGCAGCTTACGGGCGAACACTGAAGCTTTCTTT
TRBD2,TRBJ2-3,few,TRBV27,CASRAGVGTDTQYF,TGTGCCAGCAGAGCGGGGGTCGGTACAGATACGCAGTATTTT
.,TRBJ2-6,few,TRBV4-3,CASSQDWGPGANVLTF,TGCGCCAGCAGCCAAGATTGGGGGCCTGGGGCCAACGTCCTGACTTTC
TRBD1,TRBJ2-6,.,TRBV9,CASSADRAWSAGANVLTF,TGTGCCAGCAGCGCCGACAGGGCTTGGAGCGCTGGGGCCAACGTCCTGACTTTC
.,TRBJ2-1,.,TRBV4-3,CASSQVGTSNEQFF,TGCGCCAGCAGCCAAGTGGGGACCAGCAATGAGCAGTTCTTC
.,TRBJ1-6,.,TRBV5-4,CASSLVGKGTPLHF,TGTGCCAGCAGCTTGGTCGGTAAAGGGACACCCCTCCACTTT
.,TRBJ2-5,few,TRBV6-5,CASSYSGVGQETQYF,TGTGCCAGCAGTTACTCGGGGGTTGGCCAAGAGACCCAGTACTTC
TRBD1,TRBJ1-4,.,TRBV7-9,CASSLEQGALEKLFF,TGTGCCAGCAGCTTAGAGCAGGGGGCGTTGGAAAAACTGTTTTTT
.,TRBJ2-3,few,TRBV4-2,CASSQLRGWADTQYF,TGTGCCAGCAGCCAACTTCGGGGTTGGGCAGATACGCAGTATTTT
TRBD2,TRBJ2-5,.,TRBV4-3,CASSQGLSGMTYF,TGCGCCAGCAGCCAGGGGCTTAGCGGGATGACCTACTTC
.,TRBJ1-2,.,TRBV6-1,CATSEGSYYGYTF,TGTGCCACTAGCGAGGGTTCCTACTATGGCTACACCTTC
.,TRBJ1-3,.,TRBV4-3,CASSPPGLAIYF,TGCGCCAGCAGCCCCCCCGGGTTGGCCATATATTTT
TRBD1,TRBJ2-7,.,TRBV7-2,CASSPRTGGSYEQYF,TGTGCCAGCAGCCCTCGGACAGGGGGCTCGTACGAGCAGTACTTC
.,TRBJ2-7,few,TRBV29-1,CSVEEPGGYEQYF,TGCAGCGTTGAAGAACCAGGCGGATACGAGCAGTACTTC
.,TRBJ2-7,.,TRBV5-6,CASSFLSYEQYF,TGTGCCAGCAGCTTTTTGTCCTACGAGCAGTACTTC
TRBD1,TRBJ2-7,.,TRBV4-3,CASSQDSPKDRGGYEQYF,TGCGCCAGCAGCCAAGATTCCCCGAAGGACAGGGGAGGCTACGAGCAGTACTTC
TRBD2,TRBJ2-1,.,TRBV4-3,CASSQPSGGRNEQFF,TGCGCCAGCAGCCAACCTAGCGGGGGTCGGAATGAGCAGTTCTTC
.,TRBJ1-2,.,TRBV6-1,CASSEESYYSIYGYTF,TGTGCCAGCAGTGAAGAGTCGTACTATAGTATCTATGGCTACACCTTC
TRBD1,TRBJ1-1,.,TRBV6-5,CASSPGTGGLLRF,TGTGCCAGCAGTCCCGGGACAGGGGGGCTCCTTCGGTTT
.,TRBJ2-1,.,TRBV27,CASSFGGPIYNEQFF,TGTGCCAGCAGTTTTGGGGGGCCTATTTACAATGAGCAGTTCTTC
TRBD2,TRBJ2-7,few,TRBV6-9,CASSYSGGSYEQYF,TGTGCCAGCAGTTATAGCGGGGGGTCGTACGAGCAGTACTTC
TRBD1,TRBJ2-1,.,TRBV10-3,CAISASGQGYNEQFF,TGTGCCATCAGTGCTTCGGGACAGGGGTACAATGAGCAGTTCTTC
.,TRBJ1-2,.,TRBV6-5,CASSSGLGGGYGYTF,TGTGCCAGCAGTTCGGGACTAGGGGGTGGTTATGGCTACACCTTC
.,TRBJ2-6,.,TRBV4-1,CASSPTGGAGANVLTF,TGCGCCAGCAGCCCTACCGGGGGCGCTGGGGCCAACGTCCTGACTTTC
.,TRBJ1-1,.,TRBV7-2,CASSLAGAGSLSPFF,TGTGCCAGCAGCTTAGCAGGGGCAGGGTCGCTATCTCCTTTCTTT
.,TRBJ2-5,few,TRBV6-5,CASSYLYRQETQYF,TGTGCCAGCAGTTACCTCTATCGCCAAGAGACCCAGTACTTC
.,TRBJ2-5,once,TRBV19,CASSKDWLQETQYF,TGTGCCAGTAGTAAGGACTGGCTCCAAGAGACCCAGTACTTC
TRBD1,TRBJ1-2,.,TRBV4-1,CASSRRDRGTINYGYTF,TGCGCCAGCAGCCGCCGGGACAGGGGGACCATTAACTATGGCTACACCTTC
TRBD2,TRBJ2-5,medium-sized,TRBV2,CASSEALRTSGGSTQYF,TGTGCCAGCAGTGAAGCGCTTCGGACTAGCGGGGGCTCGACCCAGTACTTC
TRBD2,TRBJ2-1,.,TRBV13,CASSLETIAGGKYNEQFF,TGTGCCAGCAGCTTAGAGACGATCGCGGGGGGCAAGTACAATGAGCAGTTCTTC
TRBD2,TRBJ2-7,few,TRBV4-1,CASSQDLGGGATEQYF,TGCGCCAGCAGCCAAGATCTGGGCGGGGGGGCAACAGAGCAGTACTTC
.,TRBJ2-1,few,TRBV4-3,CASSQVNLVSYNEQFF,TGCGCCAGCAGCCAAGTTAATTTGGTATCCTACAATGAGCAGTTCTTC
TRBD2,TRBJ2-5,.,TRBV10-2,CASRGSGGGETQYF,TGCGCCAGCAGGGGAAGCGGGGGAGGAGAGACCCAGTACTTC